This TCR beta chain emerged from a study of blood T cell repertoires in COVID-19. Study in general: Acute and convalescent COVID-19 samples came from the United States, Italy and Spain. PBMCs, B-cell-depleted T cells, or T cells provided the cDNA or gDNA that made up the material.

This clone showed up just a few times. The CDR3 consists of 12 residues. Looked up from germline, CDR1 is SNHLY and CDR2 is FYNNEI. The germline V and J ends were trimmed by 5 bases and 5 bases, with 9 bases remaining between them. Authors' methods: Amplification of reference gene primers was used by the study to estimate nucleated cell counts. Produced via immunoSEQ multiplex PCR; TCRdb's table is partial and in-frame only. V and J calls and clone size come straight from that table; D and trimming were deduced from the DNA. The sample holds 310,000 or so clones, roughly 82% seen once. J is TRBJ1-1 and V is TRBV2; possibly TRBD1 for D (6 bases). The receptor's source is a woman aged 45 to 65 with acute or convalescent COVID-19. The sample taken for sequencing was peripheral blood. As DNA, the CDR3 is TGTGCCAGCAGTCAGGGGCGGACTGAAGCTTTCTTT. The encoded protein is CASSQGRTEAFF.